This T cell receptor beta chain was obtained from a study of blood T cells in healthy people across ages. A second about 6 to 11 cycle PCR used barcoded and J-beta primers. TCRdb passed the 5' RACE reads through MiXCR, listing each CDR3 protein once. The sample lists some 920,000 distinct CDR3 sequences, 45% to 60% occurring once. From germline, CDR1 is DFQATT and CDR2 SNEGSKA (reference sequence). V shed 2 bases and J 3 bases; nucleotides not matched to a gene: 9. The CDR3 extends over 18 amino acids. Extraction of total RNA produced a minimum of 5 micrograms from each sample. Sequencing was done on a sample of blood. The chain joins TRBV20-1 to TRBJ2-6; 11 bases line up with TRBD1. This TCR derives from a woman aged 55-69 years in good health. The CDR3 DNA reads TGCAGTGCTAGACCCGGGACAGGGGGACTATTTGGGGCCAACGTCCTGACTTTC. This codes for CSARPGTGGLFGANVLTF.